Listed below are T cell receptor beta chains from one sample, sequenced in a study of response to subunit inactivated influenza vaccine. TCRdb used MiXCR to reprocess the RT-PCR reads, holding one entry per CDR3 protein. The sample lists more than 500,000 distinct CDR3 sequences, roughly 10% occurring once. These sequences were also reported in another study, on T cells expressing NK-cell markers.

The specimen was PBMCs from blood, collected on the day of vaccination. These receptors all stem from a man aged 50-60 years who received an inactivated influenza vaccine. CDR3s include the opening cysteine and the closing phenylalanine or tryptophan. Fields, in order: clone size, V gene, D gene, J gene, CDR3 DNA, CDR3 protein. The D gene is left open where the match is weak. The size of a clone is reported for some rows only, either as once, few or many, or as a class for expanded clones.

clone size: NA
V gene: TRBV18
D gene: NA
J gene: TRBJ1-3
CDR3 DNA: TGTGCCAGCTCACCACCGAAGGCTGGAAACACCATATATTTT
CDR3 protein: CASSPPKAGNTIYF

clone size: few
V gene: TRBV29-1
D gene: NA
J gene: TRBJ2-5
CDR3 DNA: TGCAGCGTTGACAGGGCGGCCGAGACCCAGTACTTC
CDR3 protein: CSVDRAAETQYF

clone size: NA
V gene: TRBV7-9
D gene: NA
J gene: TRBJ2-5
CDR3 DNA: TGTGCCAGCAGCTCCTCCCCCCACAGGGTGCAAGAGACCCAGAACTTC
CDR3 protein: CASSSSPHRVQETQNF

clone size: few
V gene: TRBV19
D gene: NA
J gene: TRBJ2-1
CDR3 DNA: TGTGCCAGTAGTCCCTTGGGATTTTGGCTCTTCTTC
CDR3 protein: CASSPLGFWLFF

clone size: many
V gene: TRBV7-7
D gene: TRBD2
J gene: TRBJ2-1
CDR3 DNA: TGTGCTAGCAGCCCATCCGGGACTAGCGCTTACAATGAGCAGTTCTTC
CDR3 protein: CASSPSGTSAYNEQFF

clone size: NA
V gene: TRBV4-3
D gene: NA
J gene: TRBJ2-7
CDR3 DNA: TGCGCCAGCAGCCAGGCGGTGGGGAGCTCCTACGAGCAGTACTTC
CDR3 protein: CASSQAVGSSYEQYF

clone size: many
V gene: TRBV5-1
D gene: NA
J gene: TRBJ2-7
CDR3 DNA: TGCGCCAGCAGCTTGGACGGGAGCTACGAGCAGTACTTC
CDR3 protein: CASSLDGSYEQYF

clone size: few
V gene: TRBV2
D gene: NA
J gene: TRBJ2-5
CDR3 DNA: TGTGCCAGCAGTGAATGGCGGCGGCGGACCCAGTACTTC
CDR3 protein: CASSEWRRRTQYF

clone size: once
V gene: TRBV28
D gene: TRBD2
J gene: TRBJ2-2
CDR3 DNA: TGTGCCAGTCGTTCTACGGGAGGGCGATACACCGGGGAGCTGTTTTTT
CDR3 protein: CASRSTGGRYTGELFF

clone size: NA
V gene: TRBV4-3
D gene: NA
J gene: TRBJ2-3
CDR3 DNA: TGCGCCAGCAGCCAAGTTGACTCCGTTTTAGCTGATACGCAGTATTTT
CDR3 protein: CASSQVDSVLADTQYF

clone size: few
V gene: TRBV3-1
D gene: TRBD2
J gene: TRBJ2-1
CDR3 DNA: TGTGCCAGCAGCCAATTTAGCGGGGTCTACAATGAGCAGTTCTTC
CDR3 protein: CASSQFSGVYNEQFF

clone size: NA
V gene: TRBV28
D gene: TRBD2
J gene: TRBJ2-1
CDR3 DNA: TGTGCCAGCACGCAGACTAGCGGGGGAGTTTATGAGCAGTTCTTC
CDR3 protein: CASTQTSGGVYEQFF

clone size: NA
V gene: TRBV21-1
D gene: NA
J gene: TRBJ2-4
CDR3 DNA: TGTGCCAGCAGCAAAGCGGGGGGGGCCAAGGCCAAAAACATTCAGTACTTC
CDR3 protein: CASSKAGGAKAKNIQYF

clone size: few
V gene: TRBV10-3
D gene: NA
J gene: TRBJ2-3
CDR3 DNA: TGTGCCATCAGTGACCCAGATACGCAGTATTTT
CDR3 protein: CAISDPDTQYF

clone size: many
V gene: TRBV20-1
D gene: NA
J gene: TRBJ1-5
CDR3 DNA: TGCAGTGCTAGCCCTCCGGGATCAATGGGCAATCAGCCCCAGCATTTT
CDR3 protein: CSASPPGSMGNQPQHF

clone size: NA
V gene: TRBV20-1
D gene: NA
J gene: TRBJ2-1
CDR3 DNA: TGCAGTGCTAGAGATGGTAATAGCCCGAGCTCCTACAATGAGCAGTTCTTC
CDR3 protein: CSARDGNSPSSYNEQFF

clone size: NA
V gene: TRBV7-8
D gene: TRBD1
J gene: TRBJ1-5
CDR3 DNA: TGTGCCAGCAGCTTAGTACGGGACAGGGTGGGTTCGCCCCAGCATTTT
CDR3 protein: CASSLVRDRVGSPQHF

clone size: NA
V gene: TRBV3-1
D gene: TRBD2
J gene: TRBJ2-5
CDR3 DNA: TGTGCCAGCAGCCATAGCGGGAGCAGACAAGAGACCCAGTACTTC
CDR3 protein: CASSHSGSRQETQYF

clone size: many
V gene: TRBV9
D gene: TRBD2
J gene: TRBJ2-7
CDR3 DNA: TGTGCCAGCAGCGTAGGTAGCGGGAGTTCGTACGAGCAGTACTTC
CDR3 protein: CASSVGSGSSYEQYF

clone size: many
V gene: TRBV5-1
D gene: NA
J gene: TRBJ1-6
CDR3 DNA: TGCGCCAGCGCCAGGGAGAGCTCCTATAATTCACCCCTCCACTTT
CDR3 protein: CASARESSYNSPLHF